The 21 T cell receptor beta chains below were found in one sample sequenced in a study of T-cell memory formation after mild COVID-19. Using its own MiXCR run on the 5' RACE reads, TCRdb lists one record per CDR3 protein. The table shows approximately 290,000 distinct CDR3 sequences, with roughly 15% occurring only once. Sequencing was carried out using PBMCs or a T cell subset sorted from them (not recorded which). Source of these receptors: a man between 18 and 35 years old who had mild COVID-19 (a few samples of this study predate the infection). Cell type and time point are not known.

The chain uses TRBV5-4 and TRBJ1-1; D gene unclear. This CDR3 has 14 amino acids. V lost 2 bases to trimming and J lost 1 base, with 9 bases between them. Germline assignment: CDR1 SGHNT and CDR2 YYREEE (reference sequence). CDR3 sequence: CASSFDGRNTEAFF. CDR3 nucleotides: TGTGCCAGCAGCTTCGACGGAAGGAACACTGAAGCTTTCTTT.

The genes are TRBV20-1 and TRBJ2-7; TRBD2 matches 10 bases. After removal of 3 bases from V and 2 bases from J, the junction contained 10 bases not matched to a gene. The CDR3 length is 16 residues. Germline CDR1 DFQATT, CDR2 SNEGSKA (reference sequence). CDR3 residues: CSASYLSGGTTYEQYF. As DNA, the CDR3 is TGCAGTGCTAGCTACCTTAGCGGGGGGACTACCTACGAGCAGTACTTC.

This clonotype appeared a few times. V usage is TRBV4-3 and J usage is TRBJ2-2; tentatively, D is TRBD1 (6 bases). Germline values: CDR1 LGHNA, CDR2 YSLEER. This CDR3 spans 16 amino acids. V was shortened by 3 bases and J by 5 bases, with 16 bases between the two germline ends. The CDR3 loop is CASSQNQGKQTGELFF. CDR3 in DNA: TGCGCCAGCAGCCAGAACCAGGGGAAGCAGACCGGGGAGCTGTTTTTT.

The chain uses TRBV7-2 and TRBJ2-6, with D unclear. Between the trimmed V and J ends, which lost 7 bases and 8 bases, there was a span of 12 bases. CDR3 length equals 13 residues. From germline, CDR1 is SGHTA and CDR2 FQGNSA. The chain's CDR3 is CASTPGSTNVLTF. The CDR3 DNA is TGTGCCAGCACCCCAGGTTCGACCAACGTCCTGACTTTC.

This rearrangement joins TRBV7-6 to TRBJ2-3; 9 bases match TRBD2. Germline loops: CDR1 SGHVS, CDR2 FNYEAQ. This CDR3 has 15 residues. Germline trimming cut 5 bases from V and 2 bases from J; bases unmatched to any gene: 5. The CDR3 loop is CASSPLAGYTDTQYF. The CDR3 DNA reads TGTGCCAGCAGCCCTCTAGCGGGGTACACAGATACGCAGTATTTT. The variable domain in full, completed from reference TRBV7-6 and TRBJ2-3, reads GAGVSQSPRYKVTKRGQDVALRCDPISGHVSLYWYRQALGQGPEFLTYFNYEAQQDKSGLPNDRFSAERPEGSISTLTIQRTEQRDSAMYRCASSPLAGYTDTQYFGPGTRLTVL.

The chain combines TRBV5-1 with TRBJ2-6, with D unclear. V lost 0 bases and J lost 5, with 9 bases in between. This CDR3 contains 15 residues. Germline loops: CDR1 SGHRS, CDR2 YFSETQ. Written as DNA, the CDR3 is TGCGCCAGCAGCTTGGACAAAGCCCGGGCCAACGTCCTGACTTTC. It encodes CASSLDKARANVLTF.

The chain joins TRBV7-3 to TRBJ2-5; 9 bases line up with TRBD1. From germline, CDR1 is SGHTA and CDR2 FQGTGA. V dropped 4 bases and J dropped 7; count of bases not matched to a gene: 10. The CDR3 has 15 residues. The CDR3 sequence: CASSSGTGKEGTQYF. CDR3 DNA sequence: TGTGCCAGCAGCTCAGGGACAGGGAAAGAAGGGACCCAGTACTTC.

This clonotype was observed a few times. V gene TRBV5-1 combines with J gene TRBJ1-1, with 7 bases lining up with TRBD1. The ends lost 3 bases at V and 4 bases at J; junction bases unmatched: 9. The germline V gene encodes CDR1 SGHRS and CDR2 YFSETQ. The CDR3 loop spans 15 amino acids. CDR3 nucleotides: TGCGCCAGCAGCTCGACCGGGACAGAGACCACTGAAGCTTTCTTT. Translation gives CASSSTGTETTEAFF.

This clonotype came up a few times. The chain employs TRBV6-2 or TRBV6-3 and TRBJ2-1; a possible D gene is TRBD1 (6 bases). Germline V lookup: CDR1 MNHEY, CDR2 SVGEGT. CDR3 length: 14 amino acids. V lost 6 bases to trimming and J lost 9 bases, with 18 bases between them. CDR3 bases: TGTGCCAGCAGCCGCCTTACAGGGTCAGCTGAGCAGTTCTTC. Translating gives CASSRLTGSAEQFF.

Regarding this clonotype: At one end, the junction sequence differs from germline, possibly due to a read error. This chain joins TRBV12-3 or TRBV12-4 and TRBJ1-3; D perhaps matches TRBD1 (6 bases). The CDR3 is made up of 15 amino acids. The CDR3 sequence is CDSSLNRESGNTIYF. CDR3 DNA sequence: TGTGACAGCAGTCTAAACAGGGAGTCTGGAAACACCATATATTTT.

This clonotype was observed a few times. This chain connects TRBV6-2 or TRBV6-3 to TRBJ2-3; D unclear. In germline, CDR1 is MNHEY, CDR2 SVGEGT. The CDR3 extends over 13 amino acids. Trimming took off 2 bases at V and 9 bases at J, with 12 bases between the two ends. This CDR3 is CASSYGRVGTQYF. Written as DNA, the CDR3 is TGTGCCAGCAGTTACGGTCGGGTGGGGACGCAGTATTTT.

The genes are TRBV6-1 and TRBJ1-3; D call uncertain. This CDR3 region has 14 residues. The V end was cut by 4 bases, the J end by 0 bases, with 7 bases between. CDR1 is MNHNS, CDR2 SASEGT, per germline. The CDR3 loop reads CASSAGGSGNTIYF. The CDR3 nucleotides read TGTGCCAGCAGTGCGGGTGGCTCTGGAAACACCATATATTTT.

The J gene is TRBJ1-4, the V gene TRBV6-6; D gene uncertain. The CDR3 loop spans 12 amino acids. The germline V gene encodes CDR1 MNHNY and CDR2 SVGAGI (reference sequence). The V gene lost 4 bases and the J gene lost 8 bases, with 8 bases spanning the gap. The CDR3 spells CASSSSREKLFF. CDR3 bases: TGTGCCAGCAGTTCGTCCCGGGAAAAACTGTTTTTT.

This clonotype has a handful of counts. The V gene is TRBV2, the J gene TRBJ2-5, with TRBD1 matching over 9 bases. The germline V gene has CDR1 SNHLY and CDR2 FYNNEI. V shed 4 bases, J shed 5 bases, and the junction held 5 bases outside the gene matches. The CDR3 contains 14 residues. The CDR3 here is CASSAGQGLETQYF. In nucleotides, the CDR3 is TGTGCCAGCAGTGCGGGACAGGGTCTGGAGACCCAGTACTTC.

This clonotype was detected a few times. The V and J genes are TRBV11-3 and TRBJ1-4; 8 bases are a match to TRBD1. Unmatched junction bases numbered 13, after V lost 3 bases and J lost 7 bases. Germline V gives CDR1 SGHNT, CDR2 YENEEA. The CDR3 extends over 17 amino acids. The CDR3 region has the DNA TGTGCCAGCAGCTTGGGGGAACAGGACAGGGAAGGTGAAAAACTGTTTTTT. Its translation: CASSLGEQDREGEKLFF.

This clonotype was observed at least ten times. The rearrangement links TRBV12-3 or TRBV12-4 to TRBJ1-6; D is unclear. V was shortened by 7 bases and J by 7 bases, with 17 bases between the two germline ends. CDR3 length: 15 residues. Here the CDR3 DNA reads TGTGCCAGCACCCCATTCGGGGAGTCGAATTCACCCCTCCACTTT. Translating gives CASTPFGESNSPLHF.

This clonotype occurred a few times. The J gene is TRBJ2-3, the V gene TRBV29-1; the D gene is possibly TRBD2 (6 bases). V was cut by 4 bases and J by 2 bases, with 13 bases left in between. The CDR3 length is 14 residues. Germline V lookup: CDR1 SQVTM, CDR2 ANQGSEA. The CDR3 sequence: CSVGRGVDTDTQYF. CDR3 bases: TGCAGCGTTGGTCGCGGGGTTGACACAGATACGCAGTATTTT.

This clonotype showed up just a few times. The rearrangement joins TRBV11-2 to TRBJ1-5; D is unclear. The CDR3 loop spans 14 amino acids. CDR1 SGHAT and CDR2 FQNNGV come from the germline V gene. The ends were cut back, 5 bases at V and 5 bases at J, with 13 bases in the middle. CDR3 amino acids: CASSTEGGDQPQHF. DNA of the CDR3: TGTGCCAGCAGCACGGAGGGTGGCGATCAGCCCCAGCATTTT.

This clonotype was picked up a small number of times. The genes are TRBV6-5 and TRBJ1-6; D gene unclear. V was cut by 2 bases and J by 6 bases, with 5 bases left in between. CDR3 length: 13 amino acids. Germline CDR1 reads MNHEY; CDR2 reads SVGAGI. DNA for the CDR3: TGTGCCAGCAGTTACGAGGGTAATTCACCCCTCCACTTT. It codes for CASSYEGNSPLHF.

This clonotype was recorded a few times. The CDR3 bases are TGTGCCAGTAGTATAACCGGGACTAGCGGATACAATGAGCAGTTCTTC. Translation gives CASSITGTSGYNEQFF. V is TRBV19 and J is TRBJ2-1; TRBD2 agrees at 11 bases. CDR1 and CDR2 (germline): LNHDA, SQIVND (reference sequence). V gave up 2 bases and J gave up 4 bases; unmatched junction bases: 4. The CDR3 sequence is 16 residues long.

The DNA for the CDR3 is TGCGCCAGCAGACGGTGGACAGATTATGGCTACACCTTC. Protein sequence: CASRRWTDYGYTF. This chain links TRBV5-1 with TRBJ1-2; weak D call: TRBD1 (6 bases). V gave up 5 bases and J gave up 5 bases, with 13 bases separating them. CDR1 SGHRS and CDR2 YFSETQ come from the germline V gene. The CDR3 runs to 13 residues.